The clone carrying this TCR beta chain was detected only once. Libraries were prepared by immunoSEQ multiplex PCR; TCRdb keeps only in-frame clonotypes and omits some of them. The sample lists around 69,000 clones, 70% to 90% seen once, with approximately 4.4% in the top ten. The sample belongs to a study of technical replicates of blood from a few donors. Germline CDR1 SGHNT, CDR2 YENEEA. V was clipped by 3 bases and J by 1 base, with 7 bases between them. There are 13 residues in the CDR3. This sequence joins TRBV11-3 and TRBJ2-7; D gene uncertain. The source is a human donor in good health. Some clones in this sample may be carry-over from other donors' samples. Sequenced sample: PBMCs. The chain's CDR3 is CASSLGASYEQYF. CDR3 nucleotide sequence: TGTGCCAGCAGCTTGGGCGCTTCCTACGAGCAGTACTTC.